These 28 T cell receptor beta chains were sequenced from one sample in a study of blood T cell repertoires in COVID-19. Sequenced by immunoSEQ multiplex PCR; TCRdb stores in-frame clones only, minus some. The repertoire has about 170,000 clones, 82% of them found once; the top ten carry about 8.4%. Sequenced sample: peripheral blood. The source is an older woman with acute or convalescent COVID-19.

This chain uses TRBV7-9 with TRBJ2-3, with 8 bases matching TRBD2. Trimming took 2 bases from V and 3 from J; bases not matched to a gene: 4. CDR1 and CDR2 (germline): SEHNR, FQNEAQ (reference sequence). The CDR3 extends over 15 amino acids. The DNA of the CDR3 is TGTGCCAGCAGCTTATGGGGACTAGAAACAGATACGCAGTATTTT. Protein product: CASSLWGLETDTQYF.

The chain combines TRBV29-1 with TRBJ2-1; D uncertain. With 4 bases removed from V and 7 bases from J, the gap between germline ends came to 14 bases. CDR1 is SQVTM and CDR2 is ANQGSEA in the germline V gene. The CDR3 is 13 residues long. The CDR3 is CSVAVTVQNEQFF. The CDR3 bases are TGCAGCGTTGCGGTAACCGTACAGAATGAGCAGTTCTTC.

CDR3 loop: CASSKEEAGTGFRNTIYF. CDR3 bases: TGTGCCAGCAGCAAAGAAGAAGCCGGGACAGGGTTTAGAAATACCATATATTTT. The V call is TRBV21-1, the J call TRBJ1-3; the D call in the table, TRBD1, was not verified against the DNA. TRBV21-1 is a pseudogene segment. This CDR3 comprises 18 residues.

The chain joins TRBV19 to TRBJ2-3, with 7 bases lining up with TRBD2. With 7 bases clipped from V and 3 bases from J, the junction kept 16 bases outside the gene matches. Germline CDR1 is LNHDA and CDR2 is SQIVND (reference sequence). CDR3 length equals 17 residues. CDR3: CASTSPEGEGVTDTQYF. CDR3 sequence (DNA): TGTGCCAGTACCTCACCGGAAGGGGAGGGTGTGACAGATACGCAGTATTTT.

The CDR3 spells CASSRTPFYEQYF. DNA of the CDR3: TGTGCCAGCAGCCGGACACCATTCTACGAGCAGTACTTC. This rearrangement joins TRBV3-1 (or the pseudogene TRBV3-2) to TRBJ2-7; D is perhaps TRBD1 (5 bases). CDR1 and CDR2 from the germline V gene are LGHDT and YNNKEL (reference sequence). CDR3 length: 13 residues. The V gene lost 4 bases and the J gene lost 3 bases, with 10 bases spanning the gap.

This clone was seen just once. The chain joins TRBV12-3 or TRBV12-4 to TRBJ2-6; D gene unclear. V was clipped by 4 bases and J by 3 bases, with 4 bases between them. There are 13 residues in the CDR3. The chain's CDR3 is CASSSSGANVLTF. The CDR3 nucleotides are TGTGCCAGCAGTTCGAGTGGGGCCAACGTCCTGACTTTC.

The chain links TRBV5-4 to TRBJ2-7; possible D gene TRBD2, 6 bases. This CDR3 spans 14 amino acids. Germline V CDR1 and CDR2: SGHNT, YYREEE (reference sequence). V lost 0 bases and J lost 1, with 8 bases in between. The CDR3 here is CASSLERASYEQYF. In nucleotides, the CDR3 is TGTGCCAGCAGCTTGGAGCGGGCGTCCTACGAGCAGTACTTC.

The chain uses TRBV28 and TRBJ2-5; weak D call: TRBD2 (6 bases). The germline V gene encodes CDR1 MDHEN and CDR2 SYDVKM. The CDR3 is made up of 14 amino acids. V was trimmed by 2 bases and J by 5 bases, leaving 12 bases between them. CDR3 nucleotide sequence: TGTGCCAGCAGTTTAGCGGGGCGCCCGGAGACCCAGTACTTC. It is translated as CASSLAGRPETQYF.

V is TRBV19 and J is TRBJ1-6; TRBD1 might be the D (5 bases). Trimming cost V 7 bases and J 8 bases, with 21 bases left between them. The CDR3 runs to 16 residues. From germline, CDR1 is LNHDA and CDR2 SQIVND (reference sequence). As DNA, the CDR3 is TGTGCCAGTACCCAAGACAGCTTGGGAAGTGATTCACCCCTCCACTTT. Residues: CASTQDSLGSDSPLHF.

The rearrangement uses TRBV5-1 and TRBJ1-5, with 7 positions matching TRBD1. The CDR3 sequence is 14 residues long. V lost 4 bases and J lost 9; bases outside the gene matches: 10. The germline V gene encodes CDR1 SGHRS and CDR2 YFSETQ. DNA for the CDR3: TGCGCCAGCAGCCGTGGCGACAGGGACGCGCCCCAGCATTTT. The encoded protein is CASSRGDRDAPQHF.

The CDR3 bases are TGTGCCAGCAGTTGGGGCAATGAAGCTTTCTTT. This gives the protein CASSWGNEAFF. The chain combines TRBV28 with TRBJ1-1; D perhaps matches TRBD1 (5 bases). Germline CDR1 is MDHEN and CDR2 is SYDVKM. Trimming removed 4 bases at V and 7 bases at J, with 7 bases between. The CDR3 consists of 11 residues.

Only one count was recorded for this clone. This chain uses TRBV6-6 with TRBJ1-1; D is ambiguous. Trimming shortened V by 8 bases and J by 8 bases, and 21 bases separated the two germline ends. Germline V gene sequence: CDR1 MNHNY, CDR2 SVGAGI (reference sequence). CDR3 length: 14 residues. CDR3 sequence (DNA): TGTGCCAGCCTCGTCGATGTCGGGAACTTAGAAGCTTTCTTT. Its translation is CASLVDVGNLEAFF.

The V and J genes are TRBV19 and TRBJ2-3; TRBD2 matches at 7 bases. This CDR3 region has 14 residues. CDR1 and CDR2 (germline): LNHDA, SQIVND (reference sequence). The trim removed 5 bases at V and 2 bases at J, leaving 4 bases unmatched. CDR3 in amino acids: CASSRDYTTDTQYF. Written as DNA, the CDR3 is TGTGCCAGTAGTCGGGACTATACCACAGATACGCAGTATTTT.

The CDR3 sequence is CASSPTGGSSGNTIYF. The DNA for the CDR3 is TGTGCCAGCAGCCCGACAGGGGGGTCCTCTGGAAACACCATATATTTT. This chain joins TRBV28 and TRBJ1-3, with 9 positions matching TRBD1. V was pared by 6 bases and J by 0 bases, with 6 bases of the junction left unmatched. Looked up from germline, CDR1 is MDHEN and CDR2 is SYDVKM. The CDR3 is 16 amino acids.

This clone was seen just once. This sequence joins TRBV5-6 and TRBJ1-1; the match to TRBD1 covers 7 bases. The V segment lost 8 bases and the J segment 4 bases; nucleotides outside the gene matches: 11. The CDR3 has 14 residues. Germline V gene sequence: CDR1 SGHDT, CDR2 YYEEEE. CDR3 residues: CASYRQGGSTEAFF. In DNA form, the CDR3 reads TGTGCCAGTTACCGACAGGGAGGTTCCACTGAAGCTTTCTTT. Together with reference TRBV5-6 and TRBJ1-1, the CDR3 gives the full variable domain: DAGVTQSPTHLIKTRGQQVTLRCSPKSGHDTVSWYQQALGQGPQFIFQYYEEEERQRGNFPDRFSGHQFPNYSSELNVNALLLGDSALYLCASYRQGGSTEAFFGQGTRLTVV.

This clone was observed a handful of times. Other DNA sequences in the sample encode the same CDR3. The J gene is TRBJ2-7, the V gene TRBV30; 8 nucleotides line up with TRBD2. Germline lookup yields CDR1 GTSNPN and CDR2 SVGIG (reference sequence). J lost 7 bases, V lost 0 bases, and 8 bases had no gene match. The length of the CDR3 is 14 residues. As DNA, the CDR3 is TGTGCCTGGAGTGTGAGCGGGGGAACGGGGGAGCAGTACTTC. Its translation: CAWSVSGGTGEQYF.

The J gene is TRBJ2-2, the V gene TRBV30, with 7 bases aligning to TRBD2. J was trimmed by 5 bases and V by 5 bases; bases with no gene match: 5. The CDR3 runs 13 residues. Looked up from germline, CDR1 is GTSNPN and CDR2 is SVGIG (reference sequence). DNA for the CDR3: TGTGCCTGGTCGGGGACTACAACCGGGGAGCTGTTTTTT. Residues: CAWSGTTTGELFF.

For this clone: Its ends do not fully match the called genes, so a read error is possible. The V call is TRBV25-1, the J call TRBJ2-2; no clear D. CDR3 length: 15 amino acids. Germline assignment: CDR1 MGHDK and CDR2 SYGVNS. The CDR3 protein is CASSESLLNTGELFF. CDR3 sequence (DNA): TGTGCCAGCAGCGAATCGTTACTCAACACCGGGGAGCTGTTTTTT.

This sequence joins TRBV6-5 and TRBJ1-1, with 7 bases fitting TRBD1. Per the germline V gene, CDR1 is MNHEY and CDR2 is SVGAGI. V was pared by 6 bases and J by 8 bases, with 12 bases of the junction left unmatched. CDR3 length: 14 amino acids. CDR3: CASSPVAGGREAFF. CDR3 coding DNA: TGTGCCAGCAGCCCCGTCGCAGGGGGAAGAGAAGCTTTCTTT.

The CDR3 loop is CASSPGHLVGYTF. The CDR3 DNA sequence: TGTGCCAGTAGTCCGGGACATTTAGTGGGCTACACCTTC. The gene calls are TRBV19 and TRBJ1-2, with D possibly matching TRBD1 (6 bases). Germline values: CDR1 LNHDA, CDR2 SQIVND (reference sequence). Trimming removed 5 bases at V and 8 bases at J, with 15 bases between. This CDR3 is built from 13 residues.

This clone showed up just a few times. The chain joins TRBV28 to TRBJ1-2; a weak D match, TRBD1 (5 bases). The CDR3 totals 15 residues. The ends were cut back, 4 bases at V and 7 bases at J, with 19 bases in the middle. In germline, CDR1 is MDHEN, CDR2 SYDVKM. The CDR3 reads CASSSTGRVGAGYTF. For the CDR3, the DNA is TGTGCCAGCAGTTCAACCGGCAGGGTAGGTGCTGGCTACACCTTC.

This chain joins TRBV7-6 and TRBJ2-1; possible D gene TRBD2, 6 bases. Germline CDR1 is SGHVS and CDR2 is FNYEAQ. The CDR3 extends over 19 amino acids. With 2 bases removed from V and 2 bases from J, the gap between germline ends came to 22 bases. The CDR3 nucleotides read TGTGCCAGCAGCTTATTTCCCAACTCGGGAGCCCCCCCCTACAATGAGCAGTTCTTC. It specifies CASSLFPNSGAPPYNEQFF.

The DNA for the CDR3 is TGTGCCAGCGGGACGCGCGGGAGTACCTACGAGCAGTACTTC. This encodes CASGTRGSTYEQYF. This rearrangement joins TRBV3-1 (or the pseudogene TRBV3-2) to TRBJ2-7; TRBD2 matches at 7 bases. Losses at the gene ends were 8 bases for V and 2 bases for J; bases not matched to a gene: 9. The CDR3 contains 14 residues. Germline CDR1 and CDR2: LGHDT and YNNKEL (reference sequence).

The V call is TRBV11-2, the J call TRBJ2-2; D is possibly TRBD1 (6 bases). Trimming cost V 0 bases and J 4 bases, with 18 bases left between them. The CDR3 consists of 18 residues. Germline V CDR1 and CDR2: SGHAT, FQNNGV. CDR3 sequence: CASSLDRFQGRRTGELFF. The CDR3 region has the DNA TGTGCCAGCAGCTTAGATCGGTTTCAGGGGAGACGCACCGGGGAGCTGTTTTTT.

The chain is built from TRBV5-1 and TRBJ2-2, with D possibly TRBD1 on 6 matching bases. Germline V gene sequence: CDR1 SGHRS, CDR2 YFSETQ. V was cut by 3 bases and J by 6 bases, with 12 bases left in between. The CDR3 totals 14 residues. The CDR3 here is CASSSTGFSGELFF. The CDR3 DNA reads TGCGCCAGCAGCTCGACAGGTTTTTCCGGGGAGCTGTTTTTT.

This chain connects TRBV5-1 to TRBJ2-3; D is possibly TRBD1 (6 bases). Trimming took off 0 bases at V and 1 base at J, with 9 bases between the two ends. This CDR3 is built from 15 residues. Germline CDR1 SGHRS, CDR2 YFSETQ. CDR3 loop: CASSLDRAGTDTQYF. Here the CDR3 DNA reads TGCGCCAGCAGCTTGGACAGGGCTGGCACAGATACGCAGTATTTT.

This chain joins TRBV28 and TRBJ1-2; D unclear. Germline V gene data show CDR1 as MDHEN and CDR2 as SYDVKM. The V gene lost 5 bases and the J gene lost 0 bases, with 7 bases spanning the gap. The CDR3 has 13 amino acids. CDR3 coding DNA: TGTGCCAGCAGTCCGTCTGCTAACTATGGCTACACCTTC. Translation gives CASSPSANYGYTF.

This clone was seen a few times. The chain joins TRBV6-4 to TRBJ1-4; 10 bases line up with TRBD1. The CDR3 runs to 18 residues. CDR1 is MRHNA and CDR2 is SNTAGT in the germline V gene. Trimming removed 6 bases from V and 1 base from J; junction bases left unmatched: 11. CDR3: CASRLRDRGDVTNEKLFF. As DNA, the CDR3 is TGTGCCAGCAGGTTACGGGACAGGGGCGATGTAACTAATGAAAAACTGTTTTTT.